This T cell receptor (beta chain) comes out of a study of response to subunit inactivated influenza vaccine (dated by TCRdb to between 2017 and 2018). Broadly, across the study: Deep quantitative T cell receptor repertoire profiling was used in the study to track responses to a trivalent subunit inactivated influenza vaccine. Overall study outcomes, separate from this receptor: The authors suggested that each seasonal influenza vaccination may recruit only a limited number of new T cells.

Unmatched junction bases come to 11, with V trimmed by 8 bases and J by 4 bases. Sequences GTSNPN (CDR1) and SVGIG (CDR2) are obtained from the germline V gene (reference sequence). The cysteine opens and the phenylalanine closes a CDR3 of 15 amino acids. Only the CDR3 portion is preserved as DNA: 45 bases, with reading frame beginning at the first base. Library creation used RT-PCR. TCRdb lists the instrument as Illumina HiSeq 2500. The public reads were quality trimmed at Q25 with fastp and then assembled into clones with MiXCR by TCRdb, keeping productive beta chains. One record per CDR3 amino acid sequence lists the most common genes and DNA. The sample profile shows almost 250,000 distinct CDR3 sequences; 10% to 15% of them were found once. Under 10% of the sample lies in the top ten. Worth noting for this clonotype: The antigen it recognizes is unknown. Per-base quality was not reported, and no clone a single base away is much larger than it.

The TCR was taken from a man aged 45-65 years who received an inactivated influenza vaccine. Donor details come from another sample of the same person, matched by shared clones. The chain uses TRBV30 and TRBJ1-1, with TRBD1 identical over 12 junction bases. The sequencing here drew on non-naive T cells sorted from PBMCs, taken 14 to 15 days before vaccination. What the cell subset or site label conveys for this sample: memory T cell fraction. The CDR3 here reads CARGTGGSEGTEAFF. The base sequence is TGTGCCCGTGGGACAGGGGGCTCGGAAGGCACTGAAGCTTTCTTT.